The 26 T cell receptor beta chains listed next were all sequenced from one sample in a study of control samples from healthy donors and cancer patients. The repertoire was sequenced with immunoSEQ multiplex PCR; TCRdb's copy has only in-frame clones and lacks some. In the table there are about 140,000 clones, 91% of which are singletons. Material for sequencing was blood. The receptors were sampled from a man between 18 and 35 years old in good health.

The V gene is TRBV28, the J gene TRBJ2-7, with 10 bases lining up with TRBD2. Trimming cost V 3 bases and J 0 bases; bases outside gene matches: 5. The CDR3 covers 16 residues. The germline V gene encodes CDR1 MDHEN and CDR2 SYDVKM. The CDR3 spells CASSFRAGGLSYEQYF. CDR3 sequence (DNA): TGTGCCAGCAGTTTCAGAGCGGGGGGGCTCTCCTACGAGCAGTACTTC.

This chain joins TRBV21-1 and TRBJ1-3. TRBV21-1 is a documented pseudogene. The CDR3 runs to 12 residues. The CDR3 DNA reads TGTGCCAGCTCCCAAGGGGGAAACACCATATATTTT. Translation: CASSQGGNTIYF.

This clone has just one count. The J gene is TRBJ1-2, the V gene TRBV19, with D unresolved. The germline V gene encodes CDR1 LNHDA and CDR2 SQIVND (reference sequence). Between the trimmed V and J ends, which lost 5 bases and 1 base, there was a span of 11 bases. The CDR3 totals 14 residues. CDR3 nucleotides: TGTGCCAGTAGTTCAACAGCTTTTAACTATGGCTACACCTTC. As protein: CASSSTAFNYGYTF.

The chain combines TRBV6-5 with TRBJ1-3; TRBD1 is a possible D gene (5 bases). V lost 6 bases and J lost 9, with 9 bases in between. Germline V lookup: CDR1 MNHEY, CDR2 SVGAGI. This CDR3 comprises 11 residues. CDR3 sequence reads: CASRSGGTIYF. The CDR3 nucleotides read TGTGCCAGCAGGTCCGGGGGCACCATATATTTT.

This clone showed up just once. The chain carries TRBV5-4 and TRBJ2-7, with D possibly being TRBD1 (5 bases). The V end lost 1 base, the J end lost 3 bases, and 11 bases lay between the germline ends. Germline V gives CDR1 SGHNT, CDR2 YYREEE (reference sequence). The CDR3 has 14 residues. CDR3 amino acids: CASSLRGSRYEQYF. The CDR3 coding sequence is TGTGCCAGCAGCTTGAGGGGTAGTCGCTACGAGCAGTACTTC.

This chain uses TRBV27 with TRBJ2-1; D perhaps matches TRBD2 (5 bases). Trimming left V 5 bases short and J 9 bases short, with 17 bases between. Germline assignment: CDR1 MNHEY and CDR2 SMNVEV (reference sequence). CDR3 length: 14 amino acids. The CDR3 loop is CASSRLRTAGEQFF. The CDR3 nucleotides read TGTGCCAGCAGTCGACTCCGGACTGCTGGTGAGCAGTTCTTC.

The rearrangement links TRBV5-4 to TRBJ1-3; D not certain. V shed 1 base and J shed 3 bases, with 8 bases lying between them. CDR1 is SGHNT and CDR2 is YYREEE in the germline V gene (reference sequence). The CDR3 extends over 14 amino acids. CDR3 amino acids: CASSLHLVGNTIYF. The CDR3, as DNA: TGTGCCAGCAGCTTGCATTTAGTTGGAAACACCATATATTTT.

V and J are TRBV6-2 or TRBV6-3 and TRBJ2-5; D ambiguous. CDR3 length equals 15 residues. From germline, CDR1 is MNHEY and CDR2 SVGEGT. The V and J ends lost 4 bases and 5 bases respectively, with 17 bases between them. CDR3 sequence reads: CASSLLDSMFETQYF. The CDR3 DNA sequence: TGTGCCAGCAGTTTACTCGATAGTATGTTTGAGACCCAGTACTTC.

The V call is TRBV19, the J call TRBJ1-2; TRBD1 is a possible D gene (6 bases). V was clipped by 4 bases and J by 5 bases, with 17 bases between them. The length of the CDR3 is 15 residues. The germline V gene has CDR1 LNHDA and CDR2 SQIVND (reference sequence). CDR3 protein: CASSRRDTPLYGYTF. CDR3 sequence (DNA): TGTGCCAGTAGTAGGCGGGACACACCCCTGTATGGCTACACCTTC.

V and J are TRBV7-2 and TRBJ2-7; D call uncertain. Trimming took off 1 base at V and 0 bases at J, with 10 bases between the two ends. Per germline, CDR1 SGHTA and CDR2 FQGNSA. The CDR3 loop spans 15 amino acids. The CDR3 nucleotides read TGTGCCAGCAGCTTAGGTGCATTGGGCTCCTACGAGCAGTACTTC. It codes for CASSLGALGSYEQYF.

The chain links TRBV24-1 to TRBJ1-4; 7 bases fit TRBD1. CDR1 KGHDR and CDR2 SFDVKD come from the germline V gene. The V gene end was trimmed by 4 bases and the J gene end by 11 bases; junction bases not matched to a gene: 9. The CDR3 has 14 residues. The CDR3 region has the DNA TGTGCCACCAGTGACCCCTCTATCAGGGGGAAACTGTTTTTT. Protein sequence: CATSDPSIRGKLFF.

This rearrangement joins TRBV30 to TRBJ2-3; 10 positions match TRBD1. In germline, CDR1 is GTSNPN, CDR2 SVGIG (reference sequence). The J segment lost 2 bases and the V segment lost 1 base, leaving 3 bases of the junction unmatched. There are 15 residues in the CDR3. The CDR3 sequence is CAWSAGTGDTDTQYF. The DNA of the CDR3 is TGTGCCTGGAGTGCCGGGACAGGGGACACAGATACGCAGTATTTT.

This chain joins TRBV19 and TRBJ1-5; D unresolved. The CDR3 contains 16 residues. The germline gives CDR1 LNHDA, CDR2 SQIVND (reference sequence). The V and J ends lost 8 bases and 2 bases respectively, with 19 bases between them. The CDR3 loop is CASVGQDLFRNQPQHF. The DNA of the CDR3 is TGTGCCAGTGTCGGGCAGGACCTTTTTCGCAATCAGCCCCAGCATTTT.

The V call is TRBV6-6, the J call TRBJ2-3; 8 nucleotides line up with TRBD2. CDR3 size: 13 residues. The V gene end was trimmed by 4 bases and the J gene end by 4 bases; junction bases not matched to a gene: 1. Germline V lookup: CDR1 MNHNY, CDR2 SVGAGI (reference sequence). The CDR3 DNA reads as TGTGCCAGCAGTTTCGGGGGGGCAGATACGCAGTATTTT. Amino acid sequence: CASSFGGADTQYF.

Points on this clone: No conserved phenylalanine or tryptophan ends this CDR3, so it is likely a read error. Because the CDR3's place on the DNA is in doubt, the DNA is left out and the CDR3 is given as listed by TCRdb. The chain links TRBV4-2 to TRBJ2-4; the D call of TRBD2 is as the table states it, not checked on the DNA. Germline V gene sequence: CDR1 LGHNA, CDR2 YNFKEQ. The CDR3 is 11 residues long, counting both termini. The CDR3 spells CASSQGQRLYV.

The CDR3 bases are TGTGCCTGGAGTGCCGGCGGCTCTTTCCCGGGCGAACTGTTTTTT. It yields the protein CAWSAGGSFPGELFF. This chain connects TRBV30 to TRBJ1-4, with unresolved D. Germline loops: CDR1 GTSNPN, CDR2 SVGIG (reference sequence). This CDR3 is built from 15 residues. V shed 1 base and J shed 12 bases, with 21 bases lying between them.

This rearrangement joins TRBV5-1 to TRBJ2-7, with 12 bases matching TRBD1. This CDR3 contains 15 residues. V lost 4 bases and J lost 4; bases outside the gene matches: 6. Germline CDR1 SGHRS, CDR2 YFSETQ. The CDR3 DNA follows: TGCGCCAGCAGCCAGGGGACAGGGGGCCCGTACGAGCAGTACTTC. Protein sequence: CASSQGTGGPYEQYF. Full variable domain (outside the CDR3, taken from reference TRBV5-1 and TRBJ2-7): KAGVTQTPRYLIKTRGQQVTLSCSPISGHRSVSWYQQTPGQGLQFLFEYFSETQRNKGNFPGRFSGRQFSNSRSEMNVSTLELGDSALYLCASSQGTGGPYEQYFGPGTRLTVT.

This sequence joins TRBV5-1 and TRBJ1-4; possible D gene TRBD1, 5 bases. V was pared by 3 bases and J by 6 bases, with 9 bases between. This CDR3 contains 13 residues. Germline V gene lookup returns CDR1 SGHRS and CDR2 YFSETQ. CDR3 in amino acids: CASSWTPYEKLFF. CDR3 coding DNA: TGCGCCAGCAGCTGGACACCCTATGAAAAACTGTTTTTT.

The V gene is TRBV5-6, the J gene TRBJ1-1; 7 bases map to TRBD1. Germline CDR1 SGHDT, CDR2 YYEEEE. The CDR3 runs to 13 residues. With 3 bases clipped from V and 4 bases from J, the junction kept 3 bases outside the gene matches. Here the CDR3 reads CASSYRQGTEAFF. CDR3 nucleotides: TGTGCCAGCAGCTACAGACAGGGCACTGAAGCTTTCTTT. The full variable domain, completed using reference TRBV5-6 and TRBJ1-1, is DAGVTQSPTHLIKTRGQQVTLRCSPKSGHDTVSWYQQALGQGPQFIFQYYEEEERQRGNFPDRFSGHQFPNYSSELNVNALLLGDSALYLCASSYRQGTEAFFGQGTRLTVV.

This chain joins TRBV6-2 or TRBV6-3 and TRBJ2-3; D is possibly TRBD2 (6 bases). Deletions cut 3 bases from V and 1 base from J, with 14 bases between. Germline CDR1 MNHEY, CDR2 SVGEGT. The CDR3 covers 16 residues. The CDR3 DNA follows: TGTGCCAGCAGTTATCGGGCGGGGACTGGCACAGATACGCAGTATTTT. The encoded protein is CASSYRAGTGTDTQYF.

The CDR3 coding sequence is TGTGCCAGCAGCGATATCTACGAGCAGTACTTC. This encodes CASSDIYEQYF. The chain carries TRBV11-2 and TRBJ2-7, with D uncertain. V was cut by 5 bases and J by 3 bases, with 5 bases left in between. The CDR3 length is 11 residues. CDR1 is SGHAT and CDR2 is FQNNGV in the germline V gene.

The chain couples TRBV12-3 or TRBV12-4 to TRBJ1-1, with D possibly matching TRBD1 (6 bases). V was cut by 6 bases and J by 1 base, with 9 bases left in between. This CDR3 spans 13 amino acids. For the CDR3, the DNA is TGTGCCAGCAGCCGGGGACAGAACACTGAAGCTTTCTTT. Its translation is CASSRGQNTEAFF.

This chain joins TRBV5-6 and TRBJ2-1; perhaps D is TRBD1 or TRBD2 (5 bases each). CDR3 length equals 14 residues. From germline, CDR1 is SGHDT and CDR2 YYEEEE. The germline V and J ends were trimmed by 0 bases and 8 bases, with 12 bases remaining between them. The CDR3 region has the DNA TGTGCCAGCAGCTTGGTTCCGGGGACGGATGAGCAGTTCTTC. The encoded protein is CASSLVPGTDEQFF.

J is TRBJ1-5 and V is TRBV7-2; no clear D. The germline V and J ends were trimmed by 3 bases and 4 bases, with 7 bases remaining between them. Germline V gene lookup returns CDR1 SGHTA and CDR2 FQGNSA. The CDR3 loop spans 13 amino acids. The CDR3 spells CASSFGSNQPQHF. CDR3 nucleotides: TGTGCCAGCAGCTTCGGGAGTAATCAGCCCCAGCATTTT.

CDR3 loop: CASAGTENGYTF. CDR3 coding DNA: TGTGCCAGCGCCGGGACGGAGAATGGCTACACCTTC. The V and J genes are TRBV3-1 (or the pseudogene TRBV3-2) and TRBJ1-2; perhaps TRBD1 as D (5 bases). The germline gives CDR1 LGHDT, CDR2 YNNKEL (reference sequence). V lost 8 bases and J 6 bases, leaving 13 bases between the germline ends. The CDR3 has 12 amino acids.

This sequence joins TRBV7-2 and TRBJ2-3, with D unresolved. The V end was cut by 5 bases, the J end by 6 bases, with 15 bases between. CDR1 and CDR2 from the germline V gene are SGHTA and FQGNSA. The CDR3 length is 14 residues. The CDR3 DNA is TGTGCCAGCAGCGTTCGACGCGACCTGGATACGCAGTATTTT. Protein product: CASSVRRDLDTQYF. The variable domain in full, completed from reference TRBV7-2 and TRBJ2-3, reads GAGVSQSPSNKVTEKGKDVELRCDPISGHTALYWYRQSLGQGLEFLIYFQGNSAPDKSGLPSDRFSAERTGGSVSTLTIQRTQQEDSAVYLCASSVRRDLDTQYFGPGTRLTVL.